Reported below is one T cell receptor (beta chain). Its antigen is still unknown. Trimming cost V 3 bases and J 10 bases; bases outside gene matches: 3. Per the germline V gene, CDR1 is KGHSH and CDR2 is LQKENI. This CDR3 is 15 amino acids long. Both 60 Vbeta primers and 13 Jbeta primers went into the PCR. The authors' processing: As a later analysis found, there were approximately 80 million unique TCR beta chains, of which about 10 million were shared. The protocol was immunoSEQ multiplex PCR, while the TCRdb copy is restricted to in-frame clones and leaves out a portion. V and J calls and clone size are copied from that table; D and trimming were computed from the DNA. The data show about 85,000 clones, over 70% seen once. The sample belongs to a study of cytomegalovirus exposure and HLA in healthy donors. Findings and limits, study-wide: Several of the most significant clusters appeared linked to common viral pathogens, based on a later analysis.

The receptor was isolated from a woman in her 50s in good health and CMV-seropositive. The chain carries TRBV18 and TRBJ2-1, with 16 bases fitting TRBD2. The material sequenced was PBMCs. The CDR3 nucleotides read TGTGCCAGCTCACCGCCGGGACTAGCGGGAGGGGAGCAGTTCTTC. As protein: CASSPPGLAGGEQFF.